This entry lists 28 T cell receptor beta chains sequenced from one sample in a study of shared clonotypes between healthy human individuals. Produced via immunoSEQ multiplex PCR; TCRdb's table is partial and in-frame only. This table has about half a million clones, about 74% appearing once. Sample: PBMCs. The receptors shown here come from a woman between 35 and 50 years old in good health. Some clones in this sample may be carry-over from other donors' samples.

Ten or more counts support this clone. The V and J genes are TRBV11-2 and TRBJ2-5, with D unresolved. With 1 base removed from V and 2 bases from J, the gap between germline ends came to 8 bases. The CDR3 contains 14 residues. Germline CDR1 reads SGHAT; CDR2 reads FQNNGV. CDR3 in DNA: TGTGCCAGCAGCTTAGTGGTGGGGCAAGAGACCCAGTACTTC. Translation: CASSLVVGQETQYF.

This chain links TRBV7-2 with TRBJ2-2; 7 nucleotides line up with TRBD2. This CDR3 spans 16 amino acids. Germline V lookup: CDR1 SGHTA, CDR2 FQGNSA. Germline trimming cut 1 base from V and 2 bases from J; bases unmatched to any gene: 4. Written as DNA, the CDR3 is TGTGCCAGCAGCTTAGTCGGGAGGCACAACACCGGGGAGCTGTTTTTT. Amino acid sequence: CASSLVGRHNTGELFF.

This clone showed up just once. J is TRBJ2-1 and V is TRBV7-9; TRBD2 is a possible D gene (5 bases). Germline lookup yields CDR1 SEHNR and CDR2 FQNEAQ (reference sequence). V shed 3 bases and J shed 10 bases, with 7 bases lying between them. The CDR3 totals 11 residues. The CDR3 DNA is TGTGCCAGCAGCTTCCGGGGAGAGCAGTTCTTC. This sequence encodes CASSFRGEQFF. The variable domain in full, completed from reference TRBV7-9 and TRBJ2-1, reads DTGVSQNPRHKITKRGQNVTFRCDPISEHNRLYWYRQTLGQGPEFLTYFQNEAQLEKSRLLSDRFSAERPKGSFSTLEIQRTEQGDSAMYLCASSFRGEQFFGPGTRLTVL.

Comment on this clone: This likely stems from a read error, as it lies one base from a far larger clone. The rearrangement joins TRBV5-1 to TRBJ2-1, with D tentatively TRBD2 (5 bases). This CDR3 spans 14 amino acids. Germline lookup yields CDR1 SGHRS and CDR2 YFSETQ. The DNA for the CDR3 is TGCGCCAGCGGCTTGGCCCAGATGCGGGATGAGCAGTTCTTC. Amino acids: CASGLAQMRDEQFF.

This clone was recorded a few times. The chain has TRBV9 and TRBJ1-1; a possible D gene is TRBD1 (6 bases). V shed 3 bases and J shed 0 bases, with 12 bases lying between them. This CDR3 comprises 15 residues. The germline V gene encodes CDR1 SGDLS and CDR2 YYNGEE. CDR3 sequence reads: CASSARTALNTEAFF. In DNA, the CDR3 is TGTGCCAGCAGCGCCCGGACAGCCTTGAACACTGAAGCTTTCTTT.

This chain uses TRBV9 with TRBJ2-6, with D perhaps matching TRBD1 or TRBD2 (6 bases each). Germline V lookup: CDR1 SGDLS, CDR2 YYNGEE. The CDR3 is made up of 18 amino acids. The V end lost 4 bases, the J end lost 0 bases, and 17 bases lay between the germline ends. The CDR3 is CASSPRGGGLSGANVLTF. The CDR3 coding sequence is TGTGCCAGCAGCCCTCGCGGAGGGGGACTCTCTGGGGCCAACGTCCTGACTTTC.

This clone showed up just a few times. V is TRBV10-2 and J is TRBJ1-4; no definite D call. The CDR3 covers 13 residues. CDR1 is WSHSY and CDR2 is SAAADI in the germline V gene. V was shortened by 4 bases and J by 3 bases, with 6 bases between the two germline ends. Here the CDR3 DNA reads TGCGCCAGCAGTGGCTCCGCTAATGAAAAACTGTTTTTT. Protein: CASSGSANEKLFF.

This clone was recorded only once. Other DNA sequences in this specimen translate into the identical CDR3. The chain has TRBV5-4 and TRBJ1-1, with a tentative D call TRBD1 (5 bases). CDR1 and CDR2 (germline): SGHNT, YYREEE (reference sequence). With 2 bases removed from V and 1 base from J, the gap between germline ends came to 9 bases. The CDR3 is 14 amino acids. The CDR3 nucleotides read TGTGCCAGCAGCTTTGGGCAGGGGAACACTGAAGCTTTCTTT. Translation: CASSFGQGNTEAFF.

DNA for the CDR3: TGCAGCGTTGGACCGGCGGAGACCCAGTACTTC. This codes for CSVGPAETQYF. The genes are TRBV29-1 and TRBJ2-5; unclear D gene. Trimming cost V 4 bases and J 5 bases, with 8 bases left between them. This CDR3 is 11 amino acids long. Germline CDR1 SQVTM, CDR2 ANQGSEA.

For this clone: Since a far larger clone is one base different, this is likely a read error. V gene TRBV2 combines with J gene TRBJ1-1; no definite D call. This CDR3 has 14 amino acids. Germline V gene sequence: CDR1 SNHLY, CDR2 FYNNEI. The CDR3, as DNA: TGTGCCGGCAGTGAAGTGGGGAGGAACACTGAAGCTTTCTTT. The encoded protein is CAGSEVGRNTEAFF.

Here the CDR3 reads CSVAGSQETQYF. The CDR3 region has the DNA TGCAGCGTTGCAGGTTCCCAAGAGACCCAGTACTTC. This chain uses TRBV29-1 with TRBJ2-5; D remains ambiguous. The V and J ends lost 4 bases and 1 base respectively, with 7 bases between them. Per the germline V gene, CDR1 is SQVTM and CDR2 is ANQGSEA. CDR3 size: 12 residues.

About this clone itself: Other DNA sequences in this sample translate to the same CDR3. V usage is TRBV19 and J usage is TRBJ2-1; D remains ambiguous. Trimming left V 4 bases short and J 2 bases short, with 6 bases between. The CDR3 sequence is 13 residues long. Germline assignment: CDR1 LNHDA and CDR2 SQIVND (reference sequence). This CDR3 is CASSTGPYNEQFF. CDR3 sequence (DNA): TGTGCCAGTAGTACCGGTCCCTACAATGAGCAGTTCTTC.

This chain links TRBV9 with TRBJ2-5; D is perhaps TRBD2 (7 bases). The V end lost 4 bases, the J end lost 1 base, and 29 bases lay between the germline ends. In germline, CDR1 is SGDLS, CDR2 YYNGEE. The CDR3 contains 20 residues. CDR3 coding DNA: TGTGCCAGCAGCCACCCTCGTGACAGGAGCCTAGCGGTGCCCCAAGAGACCCAGTACTTC. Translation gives CASSHPRDRSLAVPQETQYF.

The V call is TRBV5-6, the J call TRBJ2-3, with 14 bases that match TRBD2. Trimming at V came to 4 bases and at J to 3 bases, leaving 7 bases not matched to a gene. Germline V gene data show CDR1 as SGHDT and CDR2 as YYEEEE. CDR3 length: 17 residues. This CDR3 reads CASSALTSGRVTDTQYF. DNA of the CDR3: TGTGCCAGCAGCGCGCTGACTAGCGGGAGGGTAACAGATACGCAGTATTTT.

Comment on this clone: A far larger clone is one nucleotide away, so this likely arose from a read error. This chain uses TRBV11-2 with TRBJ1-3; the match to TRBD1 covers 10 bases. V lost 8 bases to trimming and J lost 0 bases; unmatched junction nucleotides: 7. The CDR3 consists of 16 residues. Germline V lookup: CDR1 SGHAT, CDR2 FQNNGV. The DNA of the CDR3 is TGTGCCAGCGGCTCGGGACAGGGGATCTCTGGAAACACCATATATTTT. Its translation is CASGSGQGISGNTIYF.

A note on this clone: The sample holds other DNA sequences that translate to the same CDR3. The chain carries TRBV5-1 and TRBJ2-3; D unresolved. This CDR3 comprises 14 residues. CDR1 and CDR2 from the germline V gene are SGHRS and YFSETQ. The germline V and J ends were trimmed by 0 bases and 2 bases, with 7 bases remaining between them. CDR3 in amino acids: CASSLGQTTDTQYF. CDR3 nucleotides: TGCGCCAGCAGCTTGGGGCAGACCACAGATACGCAGTATTTT. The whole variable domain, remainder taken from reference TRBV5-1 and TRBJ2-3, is KAGVTQTPRYLIKTRGQQVTLSCSPISGHRSVSWYQQTPGQGLQFLFEYFSETQRNKGNFPGRFSGRQFSNSRSEMNVSTLELGDSALYLCASSLGQTTDTQYFGPGTRLTVL.

The CDR3 DNA is TGCGCCACCGACAGGTCCGGGGCCAACGTCCTGACTTTC. It codes for CATDRSGANVLTF. This chain connects TRBV4-3 to TRBJ2-6, with D perhaps TRBD1 (6 bases). The V end lost 10 bases, the J end lost 4 bases, and 11 bases lay between the germline ends. CDR3 length: 13 amino acids. The V gene's germline CDR1 is LGHNA and CDR2 YSLEER.

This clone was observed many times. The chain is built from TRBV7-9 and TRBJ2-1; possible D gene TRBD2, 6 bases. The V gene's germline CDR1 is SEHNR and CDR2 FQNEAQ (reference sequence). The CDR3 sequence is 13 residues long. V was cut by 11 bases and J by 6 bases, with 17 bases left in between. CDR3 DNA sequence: TGTGCCCTGCGGCGGGAAGGGTTCAATGAGCAGTTCTTC. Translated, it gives CALRREGFNEQFF.

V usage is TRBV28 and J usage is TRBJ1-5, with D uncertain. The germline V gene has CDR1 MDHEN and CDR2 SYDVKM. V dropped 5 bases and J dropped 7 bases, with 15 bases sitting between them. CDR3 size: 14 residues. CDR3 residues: CASSPPGRFQPQHF. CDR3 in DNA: TGTGCCAGCAGTCCCCCCGGGAGGTTCCAGCCCCAGCATTTT.

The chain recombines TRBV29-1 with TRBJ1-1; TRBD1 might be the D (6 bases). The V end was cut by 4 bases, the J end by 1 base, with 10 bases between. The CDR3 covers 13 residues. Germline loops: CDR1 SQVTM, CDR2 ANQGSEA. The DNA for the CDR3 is TGCAGCGTTGGAGGACAGTCGAACACTGAAGCTTTCTTT. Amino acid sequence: CSVGGQSNTEAFF.

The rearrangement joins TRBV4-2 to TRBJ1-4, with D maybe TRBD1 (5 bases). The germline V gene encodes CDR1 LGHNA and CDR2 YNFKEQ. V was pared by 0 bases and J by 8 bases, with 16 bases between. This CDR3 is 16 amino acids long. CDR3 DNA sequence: TGTGCCAGCAGCCAAGAGGGGACGCGGATGGGGGAAAAACTGTTTTTT. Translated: CASSQEGTRMGEKLFF.

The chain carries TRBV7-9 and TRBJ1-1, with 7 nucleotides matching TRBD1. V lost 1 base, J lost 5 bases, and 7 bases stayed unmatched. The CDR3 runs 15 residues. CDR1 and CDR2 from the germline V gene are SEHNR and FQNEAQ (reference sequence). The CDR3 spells CASSLVGRGQTEAFF. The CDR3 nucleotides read TGTGCCAGCAGCTTAGTAGGCAGGGGACAGACTGAAGCTTTCTTT.

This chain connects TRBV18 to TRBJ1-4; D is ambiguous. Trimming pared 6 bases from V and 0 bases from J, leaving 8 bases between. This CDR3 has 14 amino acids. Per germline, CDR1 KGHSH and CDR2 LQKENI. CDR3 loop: CASSTAATNEKLFF. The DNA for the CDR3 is TGTGCCAGCTCGACCGCAGCAACTAATGAAAAACTGTTTTTT.

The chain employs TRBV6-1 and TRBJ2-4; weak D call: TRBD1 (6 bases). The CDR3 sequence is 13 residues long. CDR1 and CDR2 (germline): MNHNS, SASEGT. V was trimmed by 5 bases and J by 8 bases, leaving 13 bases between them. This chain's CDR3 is CASSPTRTDIQYF. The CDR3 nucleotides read TGTGCCAGCAGTCCAACCCGGACAGACATTCAGTACTTC.

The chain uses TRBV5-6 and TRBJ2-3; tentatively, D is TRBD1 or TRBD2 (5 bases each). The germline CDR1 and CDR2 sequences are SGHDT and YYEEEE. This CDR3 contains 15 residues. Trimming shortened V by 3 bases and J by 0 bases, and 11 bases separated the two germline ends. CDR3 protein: CASSSPGRSTDTQYF. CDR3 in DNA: TGTGCCAGCAGCTCCCCGGGGCGTAGCACAGATACGCAGTATTTT.

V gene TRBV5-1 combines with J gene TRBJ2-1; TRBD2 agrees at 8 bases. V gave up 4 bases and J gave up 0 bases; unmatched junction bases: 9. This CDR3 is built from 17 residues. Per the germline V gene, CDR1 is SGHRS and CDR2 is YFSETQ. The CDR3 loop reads CASSRGGTSGSYNEQFF. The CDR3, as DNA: TGCGCCAGCAGCCGGGGTGGTACTAGCGGCTCCTACAATGAGCAGTTCTTC.

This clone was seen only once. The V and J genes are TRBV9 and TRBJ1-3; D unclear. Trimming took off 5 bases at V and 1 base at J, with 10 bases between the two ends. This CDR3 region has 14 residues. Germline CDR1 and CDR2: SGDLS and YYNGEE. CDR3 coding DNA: TGTGCCAGCAGTCGTCAGACGTCTGGAAACACCATATATTTT. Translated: CASSRQTSGNTIYF.

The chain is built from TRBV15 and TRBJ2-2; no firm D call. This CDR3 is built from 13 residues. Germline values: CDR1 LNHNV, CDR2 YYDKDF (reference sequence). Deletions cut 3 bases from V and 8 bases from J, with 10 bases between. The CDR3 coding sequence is TGTGCCACCAGCAGGCAATGGTCTGGGGAGCTGTTTTTT. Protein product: CATSRQWSGELFF.